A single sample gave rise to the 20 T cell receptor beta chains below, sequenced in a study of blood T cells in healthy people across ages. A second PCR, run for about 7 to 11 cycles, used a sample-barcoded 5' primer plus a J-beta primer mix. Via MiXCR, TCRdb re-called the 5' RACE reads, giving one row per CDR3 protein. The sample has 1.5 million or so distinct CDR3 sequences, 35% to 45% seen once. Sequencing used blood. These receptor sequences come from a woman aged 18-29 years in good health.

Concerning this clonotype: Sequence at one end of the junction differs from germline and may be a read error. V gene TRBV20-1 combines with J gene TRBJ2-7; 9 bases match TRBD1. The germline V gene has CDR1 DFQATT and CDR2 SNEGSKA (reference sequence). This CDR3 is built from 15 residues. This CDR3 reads CSAGDPDRGNYEQYF. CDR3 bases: TGCAGTGCTGGAGATCCCGACAGGGGGAACTACGAGCAGTACTTC.

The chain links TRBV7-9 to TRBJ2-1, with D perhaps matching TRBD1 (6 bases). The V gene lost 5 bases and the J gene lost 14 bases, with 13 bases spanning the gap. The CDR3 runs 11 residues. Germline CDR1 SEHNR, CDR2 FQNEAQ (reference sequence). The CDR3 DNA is TGTGCCAGCAGCCGACAGGCTCAAAAGTTCTTC. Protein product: CASSRQAQKFF. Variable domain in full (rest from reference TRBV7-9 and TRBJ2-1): DTGVSQNPRHKITKRGQNVTFRCDPISEHNRLYWYRQTLGQGPEFLTYFQNEAQLEKSRLLSDRFSAERPKGSFSTLEIQRTEQGDSAMYLCASSRQAQKFFGPGTRLTVL.

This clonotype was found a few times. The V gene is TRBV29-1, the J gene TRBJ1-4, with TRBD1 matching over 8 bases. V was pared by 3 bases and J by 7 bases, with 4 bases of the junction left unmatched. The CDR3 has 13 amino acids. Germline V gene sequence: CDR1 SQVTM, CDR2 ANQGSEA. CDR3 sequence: CSVEQGAAEKLFF. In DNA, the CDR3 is TGCAGCGTTGAGCAGGGGGCTGCTGAAAAACTGTTTTTT.

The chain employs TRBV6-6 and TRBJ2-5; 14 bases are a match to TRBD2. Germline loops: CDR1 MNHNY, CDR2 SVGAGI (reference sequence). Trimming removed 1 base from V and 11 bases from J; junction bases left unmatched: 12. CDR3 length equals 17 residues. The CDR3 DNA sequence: TGTGCCAGCAGTTACTACGGGACTAGCGGGAGAGGCAATGAGCAGTACTTC. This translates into CASSYYGTSGRGNEQYF.

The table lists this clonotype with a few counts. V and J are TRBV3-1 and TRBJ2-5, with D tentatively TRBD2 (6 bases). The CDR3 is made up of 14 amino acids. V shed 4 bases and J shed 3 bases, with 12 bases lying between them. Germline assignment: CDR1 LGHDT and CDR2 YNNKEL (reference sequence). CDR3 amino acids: CASSLTPGEETQYF. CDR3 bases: TGTGCCAGCAGCCTAACCCCGGGAGAAGAGACCCAGTACTTC.

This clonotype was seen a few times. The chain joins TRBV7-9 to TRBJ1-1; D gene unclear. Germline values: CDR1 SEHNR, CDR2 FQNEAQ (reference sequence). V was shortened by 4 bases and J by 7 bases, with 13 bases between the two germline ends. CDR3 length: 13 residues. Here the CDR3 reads CASSWGAAVEAFF. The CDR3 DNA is TGTGCCAGCAGCTGGGGAGCAGCGGTTGAAGCTTTCTTT.

For the CDR3, the DNA is TGTGCCAGCAGTTTATGGGCTAGCGGCGCCTACGAGCAGTACTTC. It specifies CASSLWASGAYEQYF. This chain connects TRBV28 to TRBJ2-7, with 7 positions matching TRBD2. Per the germline V gene, CDR1 is MDHEN and CDR2 is SYDVKM. This CDR3 comprises 15 residues. Unmatched junction bases numbered 4, after V lost 0 bases and J lost 2 bases.

The DNA for the CDR3 is TGTGCCACCCAGCCTAGCGGGACTTACAATGAGCAGTACTTC. Translation gives CATQPSGTYNEQYF. This chain joins TRBV10-3 and TRBJ2-7; 9 bases agree with TRBD2. Germline values: CDR1 ENHRY, CDR2 SYGVKD. V gave up 10 bases and J gave up 7 bases; unmatched junction bases: 14. This CDR3 region has 14 residues.

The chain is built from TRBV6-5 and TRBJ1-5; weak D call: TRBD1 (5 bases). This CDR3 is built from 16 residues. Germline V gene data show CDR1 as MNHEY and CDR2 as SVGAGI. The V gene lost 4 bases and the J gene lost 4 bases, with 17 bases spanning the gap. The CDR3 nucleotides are TGTGCCAGCAGTTTCCTGGGACCCCCGGGAAATCAGCCCCAGCATTTT. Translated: CASSFLGPPGNQPQHF.

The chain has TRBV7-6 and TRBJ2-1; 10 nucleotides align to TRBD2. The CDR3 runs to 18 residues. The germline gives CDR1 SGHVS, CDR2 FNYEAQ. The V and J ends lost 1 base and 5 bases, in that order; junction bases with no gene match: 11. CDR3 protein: CASSLVSSGSVEHNEQFF. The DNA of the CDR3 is TGTGCCAGCAGCTTAGTGTCTAGCGGGAGTGTCGAGCACAATGAGCAGTTCTTC.

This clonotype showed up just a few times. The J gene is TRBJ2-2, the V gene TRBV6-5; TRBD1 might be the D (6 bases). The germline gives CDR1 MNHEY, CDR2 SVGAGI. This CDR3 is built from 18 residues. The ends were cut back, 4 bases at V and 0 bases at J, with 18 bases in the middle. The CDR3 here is CASSWGHPSAPNTGELFF. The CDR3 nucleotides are TGTGCCAGCAGTTGGGGACATCCCTCAGCCCCGAACACCGGGGAGCTGTTTTTT.

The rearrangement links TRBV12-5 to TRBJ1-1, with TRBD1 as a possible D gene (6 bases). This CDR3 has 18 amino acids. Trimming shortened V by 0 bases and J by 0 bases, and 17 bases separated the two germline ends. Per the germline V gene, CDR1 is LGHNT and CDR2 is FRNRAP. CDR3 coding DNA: TGTGCTAGTGGTTTGGTACAGAGGGGGATCTACATGAACACTGAAGCTTTCTTT. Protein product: CASGLVQRGIYMNTEAFF.

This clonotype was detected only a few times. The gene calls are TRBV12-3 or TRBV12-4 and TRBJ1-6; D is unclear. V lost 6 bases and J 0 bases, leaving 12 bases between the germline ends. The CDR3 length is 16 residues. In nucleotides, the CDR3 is TGTGCCAGCAGCAAACAAGACGGCTCCTATAATTCACCCCTCCACTTT. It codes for CASSKQDGSYNSPLHF.

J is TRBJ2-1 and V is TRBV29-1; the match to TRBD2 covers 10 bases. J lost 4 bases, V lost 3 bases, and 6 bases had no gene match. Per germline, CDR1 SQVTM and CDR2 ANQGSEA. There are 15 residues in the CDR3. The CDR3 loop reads CSVDPLAGEYNEQFF. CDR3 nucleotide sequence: TGCAGCGTTGATCCGCTAGCGGGAGAATACAATGAGCAGTTCTTC.

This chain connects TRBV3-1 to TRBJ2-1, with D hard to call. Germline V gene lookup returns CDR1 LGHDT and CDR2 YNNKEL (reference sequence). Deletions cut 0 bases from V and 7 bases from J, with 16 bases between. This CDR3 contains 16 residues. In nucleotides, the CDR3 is TGTGCCAGCAGCCAAGACTGCGAGACGGTTGGGAATGAGCAGTTCTTC. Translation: CASSQDCETVGNEQFF.

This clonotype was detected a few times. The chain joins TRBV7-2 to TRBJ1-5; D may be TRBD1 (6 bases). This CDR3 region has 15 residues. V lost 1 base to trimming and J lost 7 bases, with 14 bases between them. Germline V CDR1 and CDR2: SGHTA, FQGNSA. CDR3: CASSLGQAFGQPQHF. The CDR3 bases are TGTGCCAGCAGCTTAGGACAGGCCTTTGGGCAGCCCCAGCATTTT.

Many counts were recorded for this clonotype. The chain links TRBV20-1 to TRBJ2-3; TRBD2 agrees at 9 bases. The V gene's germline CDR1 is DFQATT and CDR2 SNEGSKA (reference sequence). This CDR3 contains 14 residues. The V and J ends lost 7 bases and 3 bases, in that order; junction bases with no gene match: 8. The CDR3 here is CSGLLAGATDTQYF. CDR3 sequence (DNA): TGCAGTGGTCTGTTAGCGGGAGCAACAGATACGCAGTATTTT.

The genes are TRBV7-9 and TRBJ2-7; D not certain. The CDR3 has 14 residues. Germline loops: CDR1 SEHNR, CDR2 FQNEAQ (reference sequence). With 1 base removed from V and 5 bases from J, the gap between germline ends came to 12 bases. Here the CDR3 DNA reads TGTGCCAGCAGCTTAGTTTCTATCTCTCACGAGCAGTACTTC. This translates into CASSLVSISHEQYF.

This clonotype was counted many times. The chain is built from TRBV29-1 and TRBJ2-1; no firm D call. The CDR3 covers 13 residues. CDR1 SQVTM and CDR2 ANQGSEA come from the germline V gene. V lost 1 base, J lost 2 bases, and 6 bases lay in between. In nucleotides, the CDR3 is TGCAGCGTTGAAGGACAAGCCTACAATGAGCAGTTCTTC. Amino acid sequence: CSVEGQAYNEQFF.

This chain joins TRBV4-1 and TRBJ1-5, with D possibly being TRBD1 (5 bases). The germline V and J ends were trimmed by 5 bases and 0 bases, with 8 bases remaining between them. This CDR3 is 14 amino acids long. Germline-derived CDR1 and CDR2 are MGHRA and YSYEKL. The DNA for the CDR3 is TGCGCCAGCAGCGCACAGGCTAGCAATCAGCCCCAGCATTTT. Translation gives CASSAQASNQPQHF.